This T cell receptor (beta chain) was sequenced during a study of blood T cell repertoires in COVID-19. The germline CDR1 and CDR2 sequences are KGHSH and LQKENI. V was clipped by 3 bases and J by 2 bases; unmatched bases: 12. This CDR3 has 17 amino acids. Libraries were prepared by immunoSEQ multiplex PCR; TCRdb keeps only in-frame clonotypes and omits some of them. The sample consists of 150,000 to 200,000 clones, about 80% of them appearing once. This clonotype was sampled from a woman aged 55-70 years with acute COVID-19. What was sequenced was PBMCs or T cells enriched from blood (not recorded which). The chain is built from TRBV18 and TRBJ1-1, with 7 bases lining up with TRBD1. The CDR3 coding sequence is TGTGCCAGCTCACCGGAGCCGCCGGGACAGACAAACACTGAAGCTTTCTTT. This gives the protein CASSPEPPGQTNTEAFF.